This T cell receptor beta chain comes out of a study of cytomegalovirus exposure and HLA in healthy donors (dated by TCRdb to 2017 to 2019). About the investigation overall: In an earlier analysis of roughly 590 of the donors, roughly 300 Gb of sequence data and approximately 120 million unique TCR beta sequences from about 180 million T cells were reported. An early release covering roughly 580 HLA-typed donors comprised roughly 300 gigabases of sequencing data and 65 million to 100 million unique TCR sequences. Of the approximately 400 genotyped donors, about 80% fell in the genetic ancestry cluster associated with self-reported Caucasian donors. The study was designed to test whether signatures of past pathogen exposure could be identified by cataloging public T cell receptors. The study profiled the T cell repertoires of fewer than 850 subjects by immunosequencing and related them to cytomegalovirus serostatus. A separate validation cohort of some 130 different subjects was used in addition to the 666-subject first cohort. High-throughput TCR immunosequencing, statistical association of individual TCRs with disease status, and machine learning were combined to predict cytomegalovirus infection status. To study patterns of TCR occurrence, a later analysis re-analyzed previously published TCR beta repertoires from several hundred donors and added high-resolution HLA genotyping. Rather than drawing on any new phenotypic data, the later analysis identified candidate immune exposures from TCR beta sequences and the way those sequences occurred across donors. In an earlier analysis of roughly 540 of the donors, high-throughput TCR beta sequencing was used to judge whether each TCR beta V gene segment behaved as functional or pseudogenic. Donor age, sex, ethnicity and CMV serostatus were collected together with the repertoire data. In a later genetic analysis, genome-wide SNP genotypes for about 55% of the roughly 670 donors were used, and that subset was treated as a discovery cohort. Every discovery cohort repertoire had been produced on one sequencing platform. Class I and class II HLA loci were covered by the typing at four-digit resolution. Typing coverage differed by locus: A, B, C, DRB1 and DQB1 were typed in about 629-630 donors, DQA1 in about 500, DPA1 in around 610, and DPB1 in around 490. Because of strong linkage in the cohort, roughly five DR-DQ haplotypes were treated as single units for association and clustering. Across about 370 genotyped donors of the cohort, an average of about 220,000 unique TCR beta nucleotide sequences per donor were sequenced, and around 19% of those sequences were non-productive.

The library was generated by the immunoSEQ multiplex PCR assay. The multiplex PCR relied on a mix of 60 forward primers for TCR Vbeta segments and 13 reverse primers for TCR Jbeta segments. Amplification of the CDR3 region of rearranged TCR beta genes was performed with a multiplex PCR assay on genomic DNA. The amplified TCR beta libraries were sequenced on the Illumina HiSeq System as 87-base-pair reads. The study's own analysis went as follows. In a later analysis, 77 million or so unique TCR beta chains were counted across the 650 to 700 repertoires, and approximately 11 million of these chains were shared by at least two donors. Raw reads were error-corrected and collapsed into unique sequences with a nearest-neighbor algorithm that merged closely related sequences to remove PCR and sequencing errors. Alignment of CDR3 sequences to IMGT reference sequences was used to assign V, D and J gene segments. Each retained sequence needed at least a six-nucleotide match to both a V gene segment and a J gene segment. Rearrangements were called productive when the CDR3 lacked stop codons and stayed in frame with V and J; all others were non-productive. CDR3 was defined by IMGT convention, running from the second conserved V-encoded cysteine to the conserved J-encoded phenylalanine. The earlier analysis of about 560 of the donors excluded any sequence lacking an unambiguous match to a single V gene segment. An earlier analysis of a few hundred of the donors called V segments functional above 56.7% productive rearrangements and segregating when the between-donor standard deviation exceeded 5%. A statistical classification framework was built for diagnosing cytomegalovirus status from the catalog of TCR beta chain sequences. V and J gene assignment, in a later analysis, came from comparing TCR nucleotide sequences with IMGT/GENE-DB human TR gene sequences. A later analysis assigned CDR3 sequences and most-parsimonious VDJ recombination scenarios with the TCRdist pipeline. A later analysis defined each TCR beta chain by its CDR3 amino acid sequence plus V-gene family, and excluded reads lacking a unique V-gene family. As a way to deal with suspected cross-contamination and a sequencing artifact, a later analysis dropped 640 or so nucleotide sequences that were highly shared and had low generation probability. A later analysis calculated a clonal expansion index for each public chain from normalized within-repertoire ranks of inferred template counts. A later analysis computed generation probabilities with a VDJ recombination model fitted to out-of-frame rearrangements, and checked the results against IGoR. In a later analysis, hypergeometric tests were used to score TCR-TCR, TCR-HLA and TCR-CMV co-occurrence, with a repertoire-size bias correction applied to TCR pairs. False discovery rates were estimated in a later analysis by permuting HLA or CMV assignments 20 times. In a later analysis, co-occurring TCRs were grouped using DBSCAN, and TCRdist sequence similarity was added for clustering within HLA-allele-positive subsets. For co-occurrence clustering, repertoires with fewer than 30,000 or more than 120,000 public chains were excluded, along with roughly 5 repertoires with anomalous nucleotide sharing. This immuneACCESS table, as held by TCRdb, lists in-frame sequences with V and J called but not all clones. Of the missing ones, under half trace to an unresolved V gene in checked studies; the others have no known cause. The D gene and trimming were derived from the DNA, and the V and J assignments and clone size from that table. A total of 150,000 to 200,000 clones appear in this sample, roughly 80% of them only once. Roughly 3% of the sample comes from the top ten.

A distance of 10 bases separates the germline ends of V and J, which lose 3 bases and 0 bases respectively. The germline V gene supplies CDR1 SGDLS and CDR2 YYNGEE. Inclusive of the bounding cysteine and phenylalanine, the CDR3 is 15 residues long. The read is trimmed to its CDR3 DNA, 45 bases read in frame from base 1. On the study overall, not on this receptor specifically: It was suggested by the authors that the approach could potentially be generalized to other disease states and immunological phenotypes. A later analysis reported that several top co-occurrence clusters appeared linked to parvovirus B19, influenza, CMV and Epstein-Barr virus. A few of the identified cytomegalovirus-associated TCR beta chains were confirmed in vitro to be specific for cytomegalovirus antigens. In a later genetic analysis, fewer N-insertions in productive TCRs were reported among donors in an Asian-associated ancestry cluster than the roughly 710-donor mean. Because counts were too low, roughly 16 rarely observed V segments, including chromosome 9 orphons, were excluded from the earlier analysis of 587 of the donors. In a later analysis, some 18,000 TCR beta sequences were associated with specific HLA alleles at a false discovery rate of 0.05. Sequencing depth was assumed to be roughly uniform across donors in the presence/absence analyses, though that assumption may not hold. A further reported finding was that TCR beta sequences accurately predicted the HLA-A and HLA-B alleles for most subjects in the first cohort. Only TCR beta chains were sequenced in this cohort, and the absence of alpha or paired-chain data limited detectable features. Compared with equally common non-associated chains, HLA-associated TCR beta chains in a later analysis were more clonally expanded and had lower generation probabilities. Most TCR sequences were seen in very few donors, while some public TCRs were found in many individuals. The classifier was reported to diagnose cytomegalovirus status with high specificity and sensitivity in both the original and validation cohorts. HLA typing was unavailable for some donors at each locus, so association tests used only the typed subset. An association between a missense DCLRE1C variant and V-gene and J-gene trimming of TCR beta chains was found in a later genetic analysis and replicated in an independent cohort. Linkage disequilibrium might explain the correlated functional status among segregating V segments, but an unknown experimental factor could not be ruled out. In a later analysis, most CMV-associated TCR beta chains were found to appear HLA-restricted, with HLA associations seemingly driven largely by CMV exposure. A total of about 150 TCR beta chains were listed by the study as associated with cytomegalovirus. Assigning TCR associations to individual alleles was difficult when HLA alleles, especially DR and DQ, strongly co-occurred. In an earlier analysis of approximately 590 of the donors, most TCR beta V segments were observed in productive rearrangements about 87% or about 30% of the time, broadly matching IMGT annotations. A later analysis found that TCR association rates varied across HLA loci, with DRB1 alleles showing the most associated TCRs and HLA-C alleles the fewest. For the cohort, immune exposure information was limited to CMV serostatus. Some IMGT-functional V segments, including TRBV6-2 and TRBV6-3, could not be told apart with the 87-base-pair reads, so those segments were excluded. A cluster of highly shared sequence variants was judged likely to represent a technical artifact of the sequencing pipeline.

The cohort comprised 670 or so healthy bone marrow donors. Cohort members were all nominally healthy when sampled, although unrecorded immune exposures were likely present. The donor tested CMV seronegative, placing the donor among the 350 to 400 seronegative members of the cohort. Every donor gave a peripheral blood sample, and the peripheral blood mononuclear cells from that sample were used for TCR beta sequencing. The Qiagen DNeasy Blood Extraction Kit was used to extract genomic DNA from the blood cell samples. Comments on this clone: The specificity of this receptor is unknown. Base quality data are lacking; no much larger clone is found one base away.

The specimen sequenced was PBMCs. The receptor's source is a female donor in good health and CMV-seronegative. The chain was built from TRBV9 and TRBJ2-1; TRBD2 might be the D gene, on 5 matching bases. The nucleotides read TGTGCCAGCAGCGAACGGGAAGGCTCCTACAATGAGCAGTTCTTC. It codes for CASSEREGSYNEQFF.